This T cell receptor (beta chain) emerged from a study of CD8 T cells in Susac syndrome. Study information: When blood was drawn, the patients with Susac syndrome were therapy-naive, on corticosteroids, or on intravenous immunoglobulin alone.

Whole-study findings and limits: Expansion of Susac CD8+ clones peaked in TEMRA cells and in active patients.

Random hexamers served to reverse transcribe roughly 0.45 to 1 ug RNA. It was immunoSEQ multiplex PCR that amplified TCR beta CDR3 across 54 Vbeta and 13 Jbeta. MiXCR, run by TCRdb on the immunoSEQ multiplex PCR reads, gives a single entry per CDR3 protein. The data contain fewer than 90,000 distinct CDR3 sequences, around 93% of them singletons. The CD8+ and CD4+ T cells were isolated magnetically using a negative isolation approach, whereas the TEMRA cells were enriched by FACS. V trimming: 4 bases; J trimming: 1 base; junction bases outside the gene matches: 21. There are 20 residues in the CDR3. Germline CDR1 reads DFQATT; CDR2 reads SNEGSKA (reference sequence). On this clonotype: The antigen is not known.

The sequenced material came from CD8+ T cells from PBMCs. The source is a human donor with Susac syndrome. The chain links TRBV20-1 to TRBJ2-1; 8 bases map to TRBD2. The CDR3 coding sequence is TGCAGTGCTAACGCCCCAGGTCAGGGCAACGGGGGGGGGTCCTACAATGAGCAGTTCTTC. The encoded protein is CSANAPGQGNGGGSYNEQFF.